These 2 T cell receptor beta chains came from one sample sequenced in a study of a mutant IDH1 vaccine in newly diagnosed glioma. As to time point: week 35, safety follow-up. Vaccination used 300 ug of mutant IDH1 20-mer peptide per dose, with topical imiquimod. The antigens these receptors bind are not known. Some clones are missing from TCRdb's copy, which holds only in-frame ones; the method was immunoSEQ multiplex PCR. The sample lists some 47,000 clones; around 86% were seen once. The input for sequencing was PBMCs, taken from a glioma patient whose treatment included an IDH1 peptide vaccine. These TCRs come from a woman between 40 and 50 years old with glioma. Some clones in this sample may be carry-over from other donors' samples.

The chain uses TRBV19 and TRBJ1-5; 7 nucleotides line up with TRBD1. This CDR3 has 14 residues. From germline, CDR1 is LNHDA and CDR2 SQIVND (reference sequence). J was trimmed by 6 bases and V by 6 bases; bases with no gene match: 8. The CDR3 nucleotides read TGTGCCAGTAGATCCGGGACAGATCCTCAGCCCCAGCATTTT. It is translated as CASRSGTDPQPQHF.

The chain uses TRBV7-8 and TRBJ1-5; D call uncertain. V was pared by 3 bases and J by 3 bases, with 15 bases between. This CDR3 is 16 amino acids long. CDR1 is SGHVS and CDR2 is FQNEAQ in the germline V gene. CDR3 protein: CASSFDRVRDNQPQHF. DNA for the CDR3: TGTGCCAGCAGCTTCGATAGGGTCCGGGACAATCAGCCCCAGCATTTT.